A selection of T cell receptor beta chains follows, all from one sample in a study of blood T cell repertoires in COVID-19. Using immunoSEQ multiplex PCR, the repertoire was profiled, and TCRdb retains in-frame clones only, with some absent. The table shows about 180,000 clones, with 83% occurring only once. Sequencing was done on a sample of peripheral blood. These receptors were obtained from a woman in her 70s with COVID-19, enrolled during active disease. The CDR3 runs from the conserved cysteine through the conserved F or W. Each record gives: V gene, clone size, J gene, D gene, CDR3 protein, CDR3 DNA. The D gene is left open where the match is weak. Only some rows state a clone size, as once, few, many or a class for expanded clones.

TRBV6-1	-	TRBJ1-2	-	CASSESGGSSYGYTF	TGTGCCAGCAGTGAATCGGGAGGGAGTAGCTATGGCTACACCTTC
TRBV30	-	TRBJ2-6	-	CAWSVQRGGPFGANVLTF	TGTGCCTGGAGTGTACAAAGGGGGGGGCCCTTTGGGGCCAACGTCCTGACTTTC
TRBV9	-	TRBJ1-2	TRBD1	CASSPQGAGGGSYTF	TGTGCCAGCAGCCCCCAGGGGGCAGGAGGGGGGAGCTACACCTTC
TRBV19	-	TRBJ2-6	TRBD1	CASCDRAGANVLTF	TGTGCCAGCTGTGACAGGGCTGGGGCCAACGTCCTGACTTTC
TRBV18	-	TRBJ1-1	-	CASSPDRRNTEAFF	TGTGCCAGCTCACCTGACAGGCGGAACACTGAAGCTTTCTTT
TRBV6-6	-	TRBJ1-3	-	CASIPQGRDSGNTIYF	TGTGCCAGCATCCCCCAAGGCAGGGACTCTGGAAACACCATATATTTT
TRBV9	-	TRBJ2-1	TRBD2	CASSASIVSGRRKGYNEQFF	TGTGCCAGCAGCGCCTCGATAGTCAGCGGGAGAAGGAAGGGATACAATGAGCAGTTCTTC
TRBV28	-	TRBJ1-3	-	CASSLSSYTIYF	TGTGCCAGCAGTTTAAGTAGCTACACCATATATTTT
TRBV29-1	-	TRBJ2-7	TRBD2	CSVLGLAGVYEQYF	TGCAGCGTTCTTGGACTAGCGGGAGTGTACGAGCAGTACTTC
TRBV5-4	few	TRBJ2-7	TRBD2	CASSRSGRSLYEQYF	TGTGCCAGCAGCCGTAGCGGGAGGTCCCTATACGAGCAGTACTTC
TRBV27	-	TRBJ1-4	TRBD1	CASSLLGQGGEKLFF	TGTGCCAGCAGTTTACTGGGACAGGGAGGAGAAAAACTGTTTTTT
TRBV29-1	-	TRBJ1-4	-	CSVTDNNEKLFF	TGCAGCGTGACGGACAATAATGAAAAACTGTTTTTT
TRBV6-2/TRBV6-3	-	TRBJ1-2	TRBD1	CASSYQDRETYGYTF	TGTGCCAGCAGTTACCAAGACAGGGAGACATATGGCTACACCTTC
TRBV9	-	TRBJ2-7	-	CASSVADIGEQYF	TGTGCCAGCAGCGTAGCCGACATCGGCGAGCAGTACTTC
TRBV11-2	-	TRBJ1-1	-	CASSLDLRNTEAFF	TGTGCCAGCAGCTTAGACCTGAGGAACACTGAAGCTTTCTTT
TRBV7-2	-	TRBJ1-6	-	CASSPRAGDSPLHF	TGTGCCAGCAGCCCGCGGGCAGGGGATTCACCCCTCCACTTT
TRBV7-9	-	TRBJ2-1	-	CASSKGGGSYNEQFF	TGTGCCAGCAGCAAAGGGGGAGGGTCCTACAATGAGCAGTTCTTC
TRBV6-1	-	TRBJ1-4	-	CASKGGSTNEKLFF	TGTGCCAGCAAAGGGGGTTCAACTAATGAAAAACTGTTTTTT
TRBV19	-	TRBJ1-1	-	CASSLSREVFTEAFF	TGTGCCAGTAGTCTTTCTCGAGAGGTTTTCACTGAAGCTTTCTTT
TRBV6-2/TRBV6-3	once	TRBJ2-7	-	CASSYSGRATYEQYF	TGTGCCAGCAGTTATTCGGGCAGGGCGACCTACGAGCAGTACTTC
TRBV7-2	-	TRBJ2-1	-	CASSPYPLDFNEQFF	TGTGCCAGCAGCCCCTACCCCCTGGACTTTAATGAGCAGTTCTTC
TRBV5-1	-	TRBJ2-1	-	CASSLRTFFNEQFF	TGCGCCAGCAGCTTGAGGACTTTTTTCAATGAGCAGTTCTTC
TRBV19	-	TRBJ2-1	TRBD2	CASSLTSNNEQFF	TGTGCCAGTAGCCTGACTAGCAACAATGAGCAGTTCTTC
TRBV27	-	TRBJ2-5	TRBD1	CASSFRTGRETQYF	TGTGCCAGCAGTTTTAGGACAGGGCGAGAGACCCAGTACTTC
TRBV18	-	TRBJ1-5	-	CASSPAGFDQPQHF	TGTGCCAGCTCACCAGCAGGGTTCGATCAGCCCCAGCATTTT
TRBV24-1	few	TRBJ2-3	-	CATSPWGLSTDTQYF	TGTGCCACCAGTCCTTGGGGGCTGAGCACAGATACGCAGTATTTT
TRBV6-5	once	TRBJ2-1	-	CASRMDFYNEQFF	TGTGCCAGCAGGATGGACTTTTACAATGAGCAGTTCTTC
TRBV15	once	TRBJ1-2	TRBD1	CATSREFGQGYGYTF	TGTGCCACCAGCAGAGAGTTTGGACAGGGATATGGCTACACCTTC
TRBV29-1	-	TRBJ1-1	-	CSAPGGREAFF	TGCAGCGCTCCGGGGGGGAGAGAAGCTTTCTTT
TRBV6-2/TRBV6-3	-	TRBJ2-1	-	CASSLANEQFF	TGTGCCAGCAGTCTAGCGAATGAGCAGTTCTTC
TRBV27	once	TRBJ2-1	-	CASSPQGSYNEQFF	TGTGCCAGCAGCCCACAGGGCTCCTACAATGAGCAGTTCTTC
TRBV28	-	TRBJ2-7	TRBD1	CASRPPGQSYEQYF	TGTGCCAGCAGGCCGCCGGGACAGTCCTACGAGCAGTACTTC
TRBV2	-	TRBJ2-3	TRBD2	CASSGGLAGGTVTTDTQYF	TGTGCCAGCAGTGGAGGACTAGCGGGCGGGACTGTCACCACAGATACGCAGTATTTT
TRBV9	-	TRBJ2-2	TRBD2	CASSATSGRVAGELFF	TGTGCCAGCAGCGCTACTAGCGGGAGGGTCGCCGGGGAGCTGTTTTTT
TRBV28	-	TRBJ1-5	TRBD1	CASSLGQGSFSNQPQHF	TGTGCCAGCAGTTTGGGACAGGGTTCTTTCAGCAATCAGCCCCAGCATTTT
TRBV12-3/TRBV12-4	-	TRBJ1-5	-	CAGAGGSNQPQHF	TGTGCCGGGGCCGGCGGTAGCAATCAGCCCCAGCATTTT
TRBV28	-	TRBJ2-3	-	CASSFPADTQYF	TGTGCCAGCAGTTTCCCCGCAGATACGCAGTATTTT
TRBV18	-	TRBJ2-6	-	CASSLFGGVQSSGANVLTF	TGTGCCAGCTCACTCTTCGGCGGGGTACAGAGCTCTGGGGCCAACGTCCTGACTTTC
TRBV28	once	TRBJ1-6	TRBD1	CASSLIPGGNNSPLHF	TGTGCCAGCAGTTTAATCCCAGGGGGGAATAATTCACCCCTCCACTTT
TRBV7-8	few	TRBJ2-7	-	CASSLGVVSYEQYF	TGTGCCAGCAGCTTAGGTGTCGTCTCCTACGAGCAGTACTTC
TRBV11-3	-	TRBJ2-3	TRBD1	CASSSTGGATDTQYF	TGTGCCAGCAGCTCGACAGGGGGGGCCACAGATACGCAGTATTTT
TRBV9	-	TRBJ2-5	-	CASSVGLLLETQYF	TGTGCCAGCAGCGTAGGACTCTTATTGGAGACCCAGTACTTC
TRBV11-2	-	TRBJ1-5	-	CASSFGPEGYQPQHF	TGTGCCAGCAGCTTTGGCCCGGAGGGATATCAGCCCCAGCATTTT
TRBV5-6	-	TRBJ2-2	TRBD1	CASSLERGRITGELFF	TGTGCCAGCAGCTTGGAAAGGGGGCGAATCACCGGGGAGCTGTTTTTT
TRBV9	-	TRBJ1-2	-	CASSGAGPYGYTF	TGTGCCAGCAGCGGTGCAGGGCCCTACGGCTACACCTTC
TRBV21-1	-	TRBJ2-1	-	CASSKGTGGSYNEQFF	TGTGCCAGCAGCAAAGGGACAGGGGGCTCCTACAATGAGCAGTTCTTC
TRBV29-1	-	TRBJ2-5	-	CAAGQKQETQYF	TGCGCCGCGGGACAGAAACAAGAGACCCAGTACTTC
TRBV14	once	TRBJ2-3	-	CASSQGRPSTDTQYF	TGTGCCAGCAGCCAAGGGAGACCTAGCACAGATACGCAGTATTTT
TRBV6-5	-	TRBJ2-4	-	CASSSPGQLAKNIQYF	TGTGCCAGCAGTTCCCCTGGACAGCTAGCCAAAAACATTCAGTACTTC
TRBV7-2	-	TRBJ2-7	TRBD2	CASSLVASGRNEQYF	TGTGCCAGCAGCTTAGTCGCTAGCGGGAGGAACGAGCAGTACTTC
TRBV6-2/TRBV6-3	-	TRBJ2-7	TRBD1	CASSRQGAIEQYF	TGTGCCAGCAGTAGACAGGGGGCAATCGAGCAGTACTTC
TRBV15	-	TRBJ2-6	-	CATSRRGTGANVLTF	TGTGCCACCAGCAGAAGGGGGACTGGGGCCAACGTCCTGACTTTC
TRBV2	-	TRBJ1-5	TRBD1	CASSGQDRGQPQHF	TGTGCCAGCAGTGGGCAGGACAGGGGTCAGCCCCAGCATTTT
TRBV5-4	-	TRBJ2-7	-	CASSSGANPYEQYF	TGTGCCAGCAGCTCAGGGGCCAACCCCTACGAGCAGTACTTC
TRBV6-1	few	TRBJ1-1	-	CASSEGAGRITEAFF	TGTGCCAGCAGTGAAGGAGCAGGGAGGATCACTGAAGCTTTCTTT
TRBV7-9	-	TRBJ2-7	-	CASSSQGPYEQYF	TGTGCCAGCAGCTCACAGGGTCCCTACGAGCAGTACTTC
TRBV29-1	-	TRBJ2-1	-	CSARTAVEQFF	TGCAGCGCCCGGACAGCTGTTGAGCAGTTCTTC
TRBV19	-	TRBJ2-6	-	CASQGLGSGANVLTF	TGTGCCAGTCAGGGGCTCGGCTCTGGGGCCAACGTCCTGACTTTC
TRBV7-2	-	TRBJ2-7	TRBD2	CASSLAKASGRTEQYF	TGTGCCAGCAGCTTAGCGAAGGCTAGCGGGAGGACCGAGCAGTACTTC